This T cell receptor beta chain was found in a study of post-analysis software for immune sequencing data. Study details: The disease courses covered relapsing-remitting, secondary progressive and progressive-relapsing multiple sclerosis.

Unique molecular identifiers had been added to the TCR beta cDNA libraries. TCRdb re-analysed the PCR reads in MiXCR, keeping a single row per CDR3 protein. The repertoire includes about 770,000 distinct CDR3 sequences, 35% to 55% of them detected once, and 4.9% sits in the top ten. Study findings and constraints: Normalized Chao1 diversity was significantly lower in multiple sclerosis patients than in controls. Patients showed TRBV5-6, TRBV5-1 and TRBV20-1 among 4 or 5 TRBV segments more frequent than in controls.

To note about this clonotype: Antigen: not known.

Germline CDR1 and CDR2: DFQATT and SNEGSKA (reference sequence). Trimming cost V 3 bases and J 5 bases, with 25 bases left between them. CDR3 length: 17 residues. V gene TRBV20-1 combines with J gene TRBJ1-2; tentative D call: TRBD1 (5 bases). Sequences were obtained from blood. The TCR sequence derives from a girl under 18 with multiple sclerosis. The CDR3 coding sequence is TGCAGTGCTAGTGGGGGGAAGAACAGGCCCACAGATTATGGCTACACCTTC. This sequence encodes CSASGGKNRPTDYGYTF.